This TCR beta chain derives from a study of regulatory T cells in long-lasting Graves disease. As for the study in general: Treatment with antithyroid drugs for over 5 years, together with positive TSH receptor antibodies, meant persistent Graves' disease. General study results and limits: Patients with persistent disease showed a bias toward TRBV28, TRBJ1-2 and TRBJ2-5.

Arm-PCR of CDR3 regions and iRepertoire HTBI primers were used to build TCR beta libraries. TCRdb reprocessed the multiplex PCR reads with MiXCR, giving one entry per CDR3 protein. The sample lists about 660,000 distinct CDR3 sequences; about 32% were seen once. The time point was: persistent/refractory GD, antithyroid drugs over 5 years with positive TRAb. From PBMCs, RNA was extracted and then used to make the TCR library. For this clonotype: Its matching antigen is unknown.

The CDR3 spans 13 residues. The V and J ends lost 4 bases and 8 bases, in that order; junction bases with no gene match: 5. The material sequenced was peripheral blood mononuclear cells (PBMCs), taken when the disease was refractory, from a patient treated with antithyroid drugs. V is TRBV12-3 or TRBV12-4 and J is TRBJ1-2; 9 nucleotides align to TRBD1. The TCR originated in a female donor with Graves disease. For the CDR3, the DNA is TGTGCCAGCAGTTGGGGGGACAGGGACGGCTACACCTTC. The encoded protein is CASSWGDRDGYTF.